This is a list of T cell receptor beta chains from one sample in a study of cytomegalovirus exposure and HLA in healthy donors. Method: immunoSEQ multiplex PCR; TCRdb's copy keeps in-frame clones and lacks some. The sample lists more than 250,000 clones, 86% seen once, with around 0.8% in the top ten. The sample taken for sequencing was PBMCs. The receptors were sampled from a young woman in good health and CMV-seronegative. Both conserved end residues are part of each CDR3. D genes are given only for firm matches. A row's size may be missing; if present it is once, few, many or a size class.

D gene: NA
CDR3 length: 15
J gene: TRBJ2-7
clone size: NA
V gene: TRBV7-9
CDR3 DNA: TGTGCCAGCAGTTCCTCCAGGGATCGCTCCTACGAGCAGTACTTC
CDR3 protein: CASSSSRDRSYEQYF

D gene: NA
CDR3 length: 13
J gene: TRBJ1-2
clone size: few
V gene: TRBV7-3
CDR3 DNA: TGTGCCAGCAGCTTAATGGGGGGAAGTGGCTACACCTTC
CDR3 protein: CASSLMGGSGYTF

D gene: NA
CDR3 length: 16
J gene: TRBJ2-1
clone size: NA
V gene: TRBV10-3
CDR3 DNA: TGTGCCATCAGTGGGAGAAGCGGTAGCTCCTACAATGAGCAGTTCTTC
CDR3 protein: CAISGRSGSSYNEQFF

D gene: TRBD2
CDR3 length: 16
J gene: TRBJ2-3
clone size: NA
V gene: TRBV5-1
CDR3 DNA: TGCGCCAGCAGGCCGATAGCGGGAGGGGGATATGATACGCAGTATTTT
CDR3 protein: CASRPIAGGGYDTQYF

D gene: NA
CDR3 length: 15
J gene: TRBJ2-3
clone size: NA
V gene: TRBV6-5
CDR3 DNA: TGTGCCAGCAGTCTAACGGGAGTCTATTCAGATACGCAGTATTTT
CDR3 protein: CASSLTGVYSDTQYF

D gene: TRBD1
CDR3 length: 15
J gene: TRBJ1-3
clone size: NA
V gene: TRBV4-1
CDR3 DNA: TGCGCCAGCAGCCGACGAGGACAGGGGTGGAACACCATATATTTT
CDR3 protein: CASSRRGQGWNTIYF

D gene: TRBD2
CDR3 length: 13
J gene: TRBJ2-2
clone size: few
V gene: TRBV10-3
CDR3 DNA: TGTGCCACCACGGGGGGGAACTCCGGGGAGCTGTTTTTT
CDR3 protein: CATTGGNSGELFF

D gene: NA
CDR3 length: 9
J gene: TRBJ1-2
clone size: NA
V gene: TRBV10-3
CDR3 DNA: TGTGCCACGGGGGATGGCTACACCTTC
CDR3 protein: CATGDGYTF

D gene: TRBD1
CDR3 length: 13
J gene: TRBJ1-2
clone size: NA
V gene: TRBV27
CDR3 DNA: TGTGCCAGCAGTGAACAGGGGGCCTTGGGCTACACCTTC
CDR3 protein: CASSEQGALGYTF

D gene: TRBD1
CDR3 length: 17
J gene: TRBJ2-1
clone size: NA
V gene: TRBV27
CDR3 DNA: TGTGCCAGCAGTTTACCTCCCGACAGGGTGACATACAATGAGCAGTTCTTC
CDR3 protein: CASSLPPDRVTYNEQFF

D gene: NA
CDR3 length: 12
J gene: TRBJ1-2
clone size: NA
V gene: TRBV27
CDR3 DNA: TGTGCCAGTTTTGGGGCGGATTATGGCTACACCTTC
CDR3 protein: CASFGADYGYTF

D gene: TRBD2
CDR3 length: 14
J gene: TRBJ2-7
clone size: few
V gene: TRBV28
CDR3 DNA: TGTGCCAGCCAGACTAGCGGGAGTCTCTACGAGCAGTACTTC
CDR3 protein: CASQTSGSLYEQYF

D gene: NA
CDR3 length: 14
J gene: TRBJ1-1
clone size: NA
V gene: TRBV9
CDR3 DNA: TGTGCCAGCAGCGCCCTAGGACAGTCGACTGAAGCTTTCTTT
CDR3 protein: CASSALGQSTEAFF

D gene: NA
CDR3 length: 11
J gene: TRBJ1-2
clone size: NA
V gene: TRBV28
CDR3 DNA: TGTGCCAGCAGGGAGGGGATTGGCTACACCTTC
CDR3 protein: CASREGIGYTF

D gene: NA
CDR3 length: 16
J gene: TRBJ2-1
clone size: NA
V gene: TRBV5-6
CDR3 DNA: TGTGCCAGCAGCTTGGTTGGTCGGTACAGGGCCAATGAGCAGTTCTTC
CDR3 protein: CASSLVGRYRANEQFF

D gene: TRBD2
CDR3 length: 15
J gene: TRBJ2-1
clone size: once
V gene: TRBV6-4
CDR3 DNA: TGTGCCAGCAAGGATTCGGGACTAGCGAGCAGTGAGCAGTTCTTC
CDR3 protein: CASKDSGLASSEQFF

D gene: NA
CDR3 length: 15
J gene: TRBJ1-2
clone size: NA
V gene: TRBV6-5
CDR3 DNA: TGTGCCAGCAGTTACTCGGAACAGGGACCCTATGGCTACACCTTC
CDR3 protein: CASSYSEQGPYGYTF

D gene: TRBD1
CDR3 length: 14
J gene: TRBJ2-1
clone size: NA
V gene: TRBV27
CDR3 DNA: TGTGCCAGCAGGGGGACAGTAAGCTACAATGAGCAGTTCTTC
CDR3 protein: CASRGTVSYNEQFF

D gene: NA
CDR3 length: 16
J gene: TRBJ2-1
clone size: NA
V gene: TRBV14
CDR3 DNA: TGTGCCAGCAGCCAAGATCGGCAGGGCACAGGGAATGAGCAGTTCTTC
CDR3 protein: CASSQDRQGTGNEQFF

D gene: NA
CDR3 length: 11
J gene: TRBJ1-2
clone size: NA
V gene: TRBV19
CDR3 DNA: TGTGCCACGGTCCATAACTATGGCTACACCTTC
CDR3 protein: CATVHNYGYTF

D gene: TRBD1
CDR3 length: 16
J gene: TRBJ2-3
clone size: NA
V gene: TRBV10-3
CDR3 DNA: TGTGCCATCAGTGAGGCCGGACAGGGGTCTACAGATACGCAGTATTTT
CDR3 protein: CAISEAGQGSTDTQYF

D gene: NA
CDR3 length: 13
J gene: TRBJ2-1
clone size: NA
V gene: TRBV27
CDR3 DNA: TGTGCCAGCAGTTTATCCTCGGGCAATGAGCAGTTCTTC
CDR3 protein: CASSLSSGNEQFF

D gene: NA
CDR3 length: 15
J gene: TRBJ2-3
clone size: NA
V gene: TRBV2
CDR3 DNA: TGTGCCAGCAAGGGGTGGTCCCGCGGCACAGATACGCAGTATTTT
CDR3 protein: CASKGWSRGTDTQYF

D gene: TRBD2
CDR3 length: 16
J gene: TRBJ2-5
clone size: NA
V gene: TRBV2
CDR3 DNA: TGTGCCAGCAGTCCCCACCTTAGCGGGAGAGGCGAGACCCAGTACTTC
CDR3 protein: CASSPHLSGRGETQYF

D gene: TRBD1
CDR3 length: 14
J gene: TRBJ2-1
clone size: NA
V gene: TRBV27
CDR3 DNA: TGTGCCAGCAGTCCAGGGGGACCCTACAATGAGCAGTTCTTC
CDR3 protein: CASSPGGPYNEQFF

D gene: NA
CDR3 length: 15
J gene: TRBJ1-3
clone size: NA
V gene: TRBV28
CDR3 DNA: TGTGCCAGCAGTTTGAGGACAGCCTCTGGAAACACCATATATTTT
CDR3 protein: CASSLRTASGNTIYF

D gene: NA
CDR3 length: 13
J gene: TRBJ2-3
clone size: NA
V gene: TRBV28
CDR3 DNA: TGTGCCAGCAGTTCCACAGCTCCCGATACGCAGTATTTT
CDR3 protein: CASSSTAPDTQYF

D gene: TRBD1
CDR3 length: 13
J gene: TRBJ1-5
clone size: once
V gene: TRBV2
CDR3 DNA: TGTGCCAGCACCCTGACAGGGAGTCAGCCCCAGCATTTT
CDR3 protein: CASTLTGSQPQHF

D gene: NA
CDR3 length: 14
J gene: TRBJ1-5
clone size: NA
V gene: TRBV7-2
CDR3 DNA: TGTGCCAGCAGCTTTTTAGGGAGTGGGAGGCCCCAGCATTTT
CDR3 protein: CASSFLGSGRPQHF

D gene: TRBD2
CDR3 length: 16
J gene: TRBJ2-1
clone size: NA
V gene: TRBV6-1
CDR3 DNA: TGTGCCAGCAGTGAAACAAGCGGGGGGGCATCTAATGAGCAGTTCTTC
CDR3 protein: CASSETSGGASNEQFF

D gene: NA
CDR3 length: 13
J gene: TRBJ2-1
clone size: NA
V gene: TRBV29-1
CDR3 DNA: TGCAGCGTTGTGGTGAGCTCCTACAATGAGCAGTTCTTC
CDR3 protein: CSVVVSSYNEQFF